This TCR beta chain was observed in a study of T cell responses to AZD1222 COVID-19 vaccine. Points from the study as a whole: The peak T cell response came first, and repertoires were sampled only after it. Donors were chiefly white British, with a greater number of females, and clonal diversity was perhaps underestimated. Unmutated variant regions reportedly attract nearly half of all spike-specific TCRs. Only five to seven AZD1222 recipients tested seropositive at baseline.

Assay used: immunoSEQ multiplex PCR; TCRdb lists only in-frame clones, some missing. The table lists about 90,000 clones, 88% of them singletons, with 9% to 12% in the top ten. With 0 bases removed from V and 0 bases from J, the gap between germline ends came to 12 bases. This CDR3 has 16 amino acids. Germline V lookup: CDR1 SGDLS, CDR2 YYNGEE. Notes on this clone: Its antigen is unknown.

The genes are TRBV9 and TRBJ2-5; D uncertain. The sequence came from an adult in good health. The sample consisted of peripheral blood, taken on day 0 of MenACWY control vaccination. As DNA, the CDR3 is TGTGCCAGCAGCGTAGCAGGAGAACGACACCAAGAGACCCAGTACTTC. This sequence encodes CASSVAGERHQETQYF.